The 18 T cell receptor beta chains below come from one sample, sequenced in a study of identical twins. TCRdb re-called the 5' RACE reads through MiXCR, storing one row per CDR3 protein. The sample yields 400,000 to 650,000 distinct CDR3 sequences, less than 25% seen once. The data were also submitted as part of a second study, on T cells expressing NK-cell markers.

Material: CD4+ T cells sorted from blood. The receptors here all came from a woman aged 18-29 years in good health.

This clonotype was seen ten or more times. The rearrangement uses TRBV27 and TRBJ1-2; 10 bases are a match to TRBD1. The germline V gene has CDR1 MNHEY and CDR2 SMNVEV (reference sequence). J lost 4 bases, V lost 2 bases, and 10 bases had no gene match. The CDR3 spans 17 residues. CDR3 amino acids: CASSLVTGGFPLYGYTF. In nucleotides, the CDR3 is TGTGCCAGCAGTTTAGTGACAGGGGGCTTCCCCCTCTATGGCTACACCTTC.

CDR3 residues: CASRGLAGGRNEQFF. The CDR3 DNA reads as TGTGCCAGCAGAGGACTAGCGGGAGGGAGAAATGAGCAGTTCTTC. The chain is built from TRBV6-2 or TRBV6-3 and TRBJ2-1; 15 bases agree with TRBD2. Looked up from germline, CDR1 is MNHEY and CDR2 is SVGEGT. J gave up 7 bases and V 6 bases, and 4 bases lay outside the gene matches. The CDR3 sequence is 15 residues long.

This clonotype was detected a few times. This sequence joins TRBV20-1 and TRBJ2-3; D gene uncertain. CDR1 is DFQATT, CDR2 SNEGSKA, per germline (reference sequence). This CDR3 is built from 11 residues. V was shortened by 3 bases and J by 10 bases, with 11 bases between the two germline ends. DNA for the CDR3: TGCAGTGCTAGTGCGAATTGGGCGCAGTATTTT. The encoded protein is CSASANWAQYF.

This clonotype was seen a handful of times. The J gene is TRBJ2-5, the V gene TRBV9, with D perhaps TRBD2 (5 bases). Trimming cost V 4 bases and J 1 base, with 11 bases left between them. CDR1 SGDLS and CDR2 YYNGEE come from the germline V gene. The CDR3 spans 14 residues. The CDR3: CASSPRLLQETQYF. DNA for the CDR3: TGTGCCAGCAGCCCGAGACTACTCCAAGAGACCCAGTACTTC.

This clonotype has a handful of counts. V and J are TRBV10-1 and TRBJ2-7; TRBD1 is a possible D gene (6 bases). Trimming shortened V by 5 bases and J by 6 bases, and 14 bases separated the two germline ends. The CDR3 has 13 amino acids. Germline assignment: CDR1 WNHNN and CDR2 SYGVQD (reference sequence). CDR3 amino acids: CASSLRQDGEQYF. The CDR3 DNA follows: TGCGCCAGCAGTCTCCGACAGGACGGCGAGCAGTACTTC.

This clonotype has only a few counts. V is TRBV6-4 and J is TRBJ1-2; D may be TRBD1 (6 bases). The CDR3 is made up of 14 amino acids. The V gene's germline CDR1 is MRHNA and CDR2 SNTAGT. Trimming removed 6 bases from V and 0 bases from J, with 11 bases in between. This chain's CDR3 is CASSKTGPNYGYTF. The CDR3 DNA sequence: TGTGCCAGCAGCAAGACAGGACCTAACTATGGCTACACCTTC.

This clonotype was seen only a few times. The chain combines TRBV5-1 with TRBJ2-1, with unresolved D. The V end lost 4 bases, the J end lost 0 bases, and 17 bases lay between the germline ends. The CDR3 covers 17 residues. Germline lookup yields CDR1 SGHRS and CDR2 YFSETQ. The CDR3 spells CASSAEPWSNSYNEQFF. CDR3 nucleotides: TGCGCCAGCAGCGCCGAACCTTGGAGTAACTCCTACAATGAGCAGTTCTTC.

The CDR3: CASSPPTGTDTQYF. The CDR3 DNA follows: TGTGCCAGCTCACCTCCCACAGGCACAGATACGCAGTATTTT. J is TRBJ2-3 and V is TRBV18; D ambiguous. Looked up from germline, CDR1 is KGHSH and CDR2 is LQKENI. The V gene lost 3 bases and the J gene lost 1 base, with 8 bases spanning the gap. The CDR3 covers 14 residues.

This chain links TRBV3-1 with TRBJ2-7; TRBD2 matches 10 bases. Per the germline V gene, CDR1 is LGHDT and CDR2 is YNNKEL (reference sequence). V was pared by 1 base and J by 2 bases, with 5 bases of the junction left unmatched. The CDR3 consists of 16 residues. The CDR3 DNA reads TGTGCCAGCAGCCAAGTGCCTAGCGGGAGACCCTACGAGCAGTACTTC. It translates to CASSQVPSGRPYEQYF.

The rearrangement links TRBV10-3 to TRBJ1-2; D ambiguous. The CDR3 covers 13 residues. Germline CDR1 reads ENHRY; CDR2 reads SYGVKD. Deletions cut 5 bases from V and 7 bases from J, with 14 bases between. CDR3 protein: CAISQDGLSGYTF. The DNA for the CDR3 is TGTGCCATCAGTCAAGACGGCCTCTCTGGCTACACCTTC.

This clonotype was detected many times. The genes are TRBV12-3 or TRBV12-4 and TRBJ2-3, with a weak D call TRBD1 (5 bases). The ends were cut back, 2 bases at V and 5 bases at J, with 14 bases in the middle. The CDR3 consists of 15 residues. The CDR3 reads CASSLTHGAKDTQYF. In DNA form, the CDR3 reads TGTGCCAGCAGTTTAACTCATGGGGCTAAAGATACGCAGTATTTT.

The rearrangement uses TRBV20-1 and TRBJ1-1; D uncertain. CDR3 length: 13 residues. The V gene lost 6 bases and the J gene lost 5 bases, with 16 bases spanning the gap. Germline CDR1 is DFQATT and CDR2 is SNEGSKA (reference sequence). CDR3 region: CSAGPGWRTEAFF. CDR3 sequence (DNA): TGCAGTGCCGGCCCCGGGTGGAGGACTGAAGCTTTCTTT.

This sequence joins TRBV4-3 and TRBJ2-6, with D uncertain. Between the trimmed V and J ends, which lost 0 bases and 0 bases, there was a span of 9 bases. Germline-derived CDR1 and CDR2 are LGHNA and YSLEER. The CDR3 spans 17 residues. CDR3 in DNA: TGCGCCAGCAGCCAAGAAATTACCTCCTCTGGGGCCAACGTCCTGACTTTC. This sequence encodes CASSQEITSSGANVLTF.

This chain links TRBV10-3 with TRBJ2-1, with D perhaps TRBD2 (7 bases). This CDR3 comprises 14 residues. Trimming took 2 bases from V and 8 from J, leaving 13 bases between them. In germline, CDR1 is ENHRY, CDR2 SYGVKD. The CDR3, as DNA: TGTGCCATCAGTGAGATAGGGGGAGGGGATGAGCAGTTCTTC. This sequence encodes CAISEIGGGDEQFF.

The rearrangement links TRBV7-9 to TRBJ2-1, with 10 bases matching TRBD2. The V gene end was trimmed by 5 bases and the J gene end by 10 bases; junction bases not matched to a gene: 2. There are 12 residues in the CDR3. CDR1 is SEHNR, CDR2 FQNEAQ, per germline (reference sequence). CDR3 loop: CASSRTSGEQFF. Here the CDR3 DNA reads TGTGCCAGCAGCCGGACTAGCGGAGAGCAGTTCTTC.

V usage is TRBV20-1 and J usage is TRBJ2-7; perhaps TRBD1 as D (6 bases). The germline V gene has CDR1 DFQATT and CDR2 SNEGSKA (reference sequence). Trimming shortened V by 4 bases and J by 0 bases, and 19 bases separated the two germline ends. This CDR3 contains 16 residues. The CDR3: CSAITSANRDSYEQYF. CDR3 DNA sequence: TGCAGTGCTATCACGTCGGCTAACAGGGACTCCTACGAGCAGTACTTC.

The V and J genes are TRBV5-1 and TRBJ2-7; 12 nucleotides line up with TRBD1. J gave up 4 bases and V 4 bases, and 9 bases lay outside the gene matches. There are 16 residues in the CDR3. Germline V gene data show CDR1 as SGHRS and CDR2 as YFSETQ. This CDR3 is CASSRRDRGLSYEQYF. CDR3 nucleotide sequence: TGCGCCAGCAGCAGACGGGACAGGGGGCTTAGTTACGAGCAGTACTTC.

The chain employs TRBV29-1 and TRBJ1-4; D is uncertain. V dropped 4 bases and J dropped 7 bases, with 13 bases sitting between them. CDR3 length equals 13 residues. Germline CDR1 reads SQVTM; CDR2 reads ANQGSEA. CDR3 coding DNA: TGCAGCGTTGTTGGGGATTCGGGTGAAAAACTGTTTTTT. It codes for CSVVGDSGEKLFF.